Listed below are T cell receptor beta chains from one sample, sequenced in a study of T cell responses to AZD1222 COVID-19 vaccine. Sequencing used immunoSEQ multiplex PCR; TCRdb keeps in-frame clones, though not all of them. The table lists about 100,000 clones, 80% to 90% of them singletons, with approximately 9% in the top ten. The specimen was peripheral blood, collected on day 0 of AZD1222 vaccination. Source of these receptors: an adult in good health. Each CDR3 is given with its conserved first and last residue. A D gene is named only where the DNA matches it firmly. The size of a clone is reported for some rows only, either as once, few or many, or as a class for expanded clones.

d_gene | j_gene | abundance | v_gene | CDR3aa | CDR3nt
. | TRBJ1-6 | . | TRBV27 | CASSSTPASNSPLHF | TGTGCCAGCAGTTCCACCCCTGCCTCGAATTCACCCCTCCACTTT
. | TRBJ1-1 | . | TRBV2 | CASSGNSDFAGDNTEAFF | TGTGCCAGCAGCGGGAACAGTGACTTTGCGGGAGATAACACTGAAGCTTTCTTT
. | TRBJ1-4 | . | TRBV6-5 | CASSPRGASNEKLFF | TGTGCCAGCAGTCCCCGAGGTGCATCTAATGAAAAACTGTTTTTT
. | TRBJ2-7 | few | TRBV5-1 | CASWGDTSYEQYF | TGCGCCAGCTGGGGGGACACCTCCTACGAGCAGTACTTC
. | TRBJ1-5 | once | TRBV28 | CASQYRGNQPQHF | TGTGCCAGCCAATACAGAGGTAATCAGCCCCAGCATTTT
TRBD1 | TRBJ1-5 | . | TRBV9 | CASSATQGGNQPQHF | TGTGCCAGCAGCGCCACGCAGGGGGGTAATCAGCCCCAGCATTTT
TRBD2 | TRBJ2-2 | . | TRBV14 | CASSPRLAGVQYTGELFF | TGTGCCAGCAGCCCACGACTAGCGGGAGTACAGTACACCGGGGAGCTGTTTTTT
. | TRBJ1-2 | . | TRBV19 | CASSVYSGVGDYGYTF | TGTGCCAGTAGTGTATACAGCGGGGTTGGCGACTATGGCTACACCTTC
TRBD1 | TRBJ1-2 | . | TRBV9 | CASSVEIGARGQGAGGYTF | TGTGCCAGCAGCGTAGAAATCGGGGCAAGGGGACAGGGGGCTGGAGGCTACACCTTC
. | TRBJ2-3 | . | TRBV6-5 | CASSYSRTTTDTQYF | TGTGCCAGCAGTTACTCGAGGACGACCACAGATACGCAGTATTTT
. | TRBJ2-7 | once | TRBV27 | CASSFSGGPYEQYF | TGTGCCAGCAGTTTTTCCGGGGGGCCCTACGAGCAGTACTTC
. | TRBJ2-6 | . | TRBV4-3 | CASSQDSSSGANVLTF | TGCGCCAGCAGCCAAGATTCCAGCTCTGGGGCCAACGTCCTGACTTTC
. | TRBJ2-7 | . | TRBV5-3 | CAFRTSYEQYF | TGTGCCTTTCGGACCTCCTACGAGCAGTACTTC
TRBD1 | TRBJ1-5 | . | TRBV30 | CAWSPPGQGGQPQHF | TGTGCCTGGAGTCCCCCGGGACAGGGAGGGCAGCCCCAGCATTTT
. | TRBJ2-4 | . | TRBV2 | CASSRGLAKNIQYF | TGTGCCAGCTCCCGGGGGTTAGCCAAAAACATTCAGTACTTC